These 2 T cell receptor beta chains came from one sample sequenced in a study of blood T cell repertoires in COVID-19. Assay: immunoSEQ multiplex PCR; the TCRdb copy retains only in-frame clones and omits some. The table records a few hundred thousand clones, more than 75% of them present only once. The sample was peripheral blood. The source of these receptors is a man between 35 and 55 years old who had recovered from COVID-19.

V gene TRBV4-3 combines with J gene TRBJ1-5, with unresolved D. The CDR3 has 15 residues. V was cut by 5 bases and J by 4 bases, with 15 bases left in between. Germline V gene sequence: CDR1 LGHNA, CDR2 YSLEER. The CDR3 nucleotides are TGCGCCAGCAGCTTACAACACGAAACAAATCAGCCCCAGCATTTT. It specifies CASSLQHETNQPQHF.

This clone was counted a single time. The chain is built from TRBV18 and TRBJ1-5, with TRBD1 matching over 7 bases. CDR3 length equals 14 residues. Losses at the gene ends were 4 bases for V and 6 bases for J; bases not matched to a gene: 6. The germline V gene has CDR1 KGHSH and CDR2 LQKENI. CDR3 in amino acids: CASSRDRAGQPQHF. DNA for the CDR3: TGTGCCAGCTCACGCGACAGGGCGGGTCAGCCCCAGCATTTT. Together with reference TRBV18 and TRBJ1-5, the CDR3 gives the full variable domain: NAGVMQNPRHLVRRRGQEARLRCSPMKGHSHVYWYRQLPEEGLKFMVYLQKENIIDESGMPKERFSAEFPKEGPSILRIQQVVRGDSAAYFCASSRDRAGQPQHFGDGTRLSIL.